The rows below give T cell receptor beta chains drawn from one sample of a study of shared clonotypes between healthy human individuals. Only in-frame clones appear in the TCRdb table, and some are missing; sequencing was by immunoSEQ multiplex PCR. The table has around 2,100,000 clones, about 94% seen once. Input material: naive CD8+ T cells sorted from blood. All receptors derive from a man aged 18 to 30 in good health. The CDR3 runs from the conserved cysteine through the conserved F or W. A D gene is named only where the DNA matches it firmly. Where a row states a size, it is once, few, many or the class of an expanded clone; other rows omit it.

CDR3aa	CDR3nt	j_gene	v_gene	d_gene	abundance
CASSPDFIYTEAFF	TGTGCCAGCAGCCCCGATTTTATCTACACTGAAGCTTTCTTT	TRBJ1-1	TRBV14	.	.
CASSESVSARDTQYF	TGTGCCAGTTCAGAGTCGGTCTCTGCGAGGGATACGCAGTATTTT	TRBJ2-3	TRBV2	.	.
CASSVVLGQGNTGELFF	TGTGCCAGCAGCGTAGTCCTGGGACAGGGCAACACCGGGGAGCTGTTTTTT	TRBJ2-2	TRBV9	TRBD1	.
CASSLGEAYEQYF	TGTGCTAGCAGCTTAGGAGAGGCCTACGAGCAGTACTTC	TRBJ2-7	TRBV7-7	.	.
CASSPDFGEGEKLFF	TGTGCCAGCAGCCCCGACTTCGGGGAAGGGGAAAAACTGTTTTTT	TRBJ1-4	TRBV9	.	few
CASSSGRENIQYF	TGTGCCAGCAGCTCAGGACGGGAAAACATTCAGTACTTC	TRBJ2-4	TRBV5-6	.	.
CASSLTSGSSYEQYF	TGTGCCAGCAGCCTTACTAGCGGGAGTTCTTACGAGCAGTACTTC	TRBJ2-7	TRBV7-2	TRBD2	.
CSVEGPDSYEQYF	TGCAGCGTTGAAGGGCCAGATTCCTACGAGCAGTACTTC	TRBJ2-7	TRBV29-1	.	.
CASSEMLAGGLDEQFF	TGTGCCAGCAGTGAAATGCTAGCGGGGGGGTTAGATGAGCAGTTCTTC	TRBJ2-1	TRBV6-1	TRBD2	.
CASSLEGTGLTYEQYF	TGTGCCAGCAGCTTGGAGGGGACAGGGTTAACCTACGAGCAGTACTTC	TRBJ2-7	TRBV5-5	TRBD1	.
CASSPIHMVGYSGANVLTF	TGTGCCAGCAGTCCCATTCACATGGTCGGCTACTCTGGGGCCAACGTCCTGACTTTC	TRBJ2-6	TRBV27	.	.
CSVVGAGDNYGYTF	TGCAGCGTTGTTGGGGCAGGGGATAACTATGGCTACACCTTC	TRBJ1-2	TRBV29-1	.	.
CASSEYPSDRGVYEQYF	TGTGCCAGCAGTGAATACCCTAGCGACAGGGGAGTATACGAGCAGTACTTC	TRBJ2-7	TRBV6-1	TRBD1	.
CASRPRTGSNIQYF	TGTGCCAGCAGGCCTCGGACAGGGAGTAACATTCAGTACTTC	TRBJ2-4	TRBV6-5	TRBD1	.
CASSFPKSGADTQYF	TGTGCCAGCAGCTTCCCCAAATCGGGAGCAGATACGCAGTATTTT	TRBJ2-3	TRBV13	.	.
CAISESWGLNTEAFF	TGTGCCATCAGTGAGTCTTGGGGGTTGAACACTGAAGCTTTCTTT	TRBJ1-1	TRBV10-3	.	.
CASRTSEETQYF	TGTGCCAGCCGAACTAGCGAAGAGACCCAGTACTTC	TRBJ2-5	TRBV19	TRBD2	.
CATSSGTGETQYF	TGTGCCACCAGCTCCGGGACAGGGGAGACCCAGTACTTC	TRBJ2-5	TRBV15	TRBD1	.
CASSLGQGLHEQYF	TGTGCCAGCAGTCTGGGACAGGGCCTCCACGAGCAGTACTTC	TRBJ2-7	TRBV2	TRBD1	.
CASSYEDRLDGYTF	TGTGCCAGCAGTTACGAGGACAGATTAGATGGCTACACCTTC	TRBJ1-2	TRBV6-5	.	.